This TCR beta chain derives from a study of T cell repertoires in cytomegalovirus infection. About the study: Public TCR beta signatures provided an indication of both CMV infection and a matching HLA type.

A remark on this clonotype: What it binds is not known.

TCRdb independently ran MiXCR on the reads; one entry per CDR3 protein. The sample carries around 900,000 distinct CDR3 sequences, 30% to 40% recorded once. Germline-derived CDR1 and CDR2 are SGHRS and YFSETQ. V lost 2 bases to trimming and J lost 4 bases, with 15 bases between them. This CDR3 spans 16 amino acids. Study-level findings and limits: Dominating the ex vivo response were HLA-C-restricted CMV-specific TCR beta clonotypes.

V usage is TRBV5-1 and J usage is TRBJ2-2, with D uncertain. This sequence was found in a human donor in good health (CMV status not recorded). Some clones in this sample may be carry-over from other donors' samples. Source: cultured CD8+ T cells from PBMCs, taken from culture after CMV antigen stimulation. The CDR3 DNA reads TGCGCCAGCAGCTTATGGTCGGTCCAATCCACCGGGGAGCTGTTTTTT. Its translation: CASSLWSVQSTGELFF. Full variable domain (missing parts from reference TRBV5-1 and TRBJ2-2): KAGVTQTPRYLIKTRGQQVTLSCSPISGHRSVSWYQQTPGQGLQFLFEYFSETQRNKGNFPGRFSGRQFSNSRSEMNVSTLELGDSALYLCASSLWSVQSTGELFFGEGSRLTVL.